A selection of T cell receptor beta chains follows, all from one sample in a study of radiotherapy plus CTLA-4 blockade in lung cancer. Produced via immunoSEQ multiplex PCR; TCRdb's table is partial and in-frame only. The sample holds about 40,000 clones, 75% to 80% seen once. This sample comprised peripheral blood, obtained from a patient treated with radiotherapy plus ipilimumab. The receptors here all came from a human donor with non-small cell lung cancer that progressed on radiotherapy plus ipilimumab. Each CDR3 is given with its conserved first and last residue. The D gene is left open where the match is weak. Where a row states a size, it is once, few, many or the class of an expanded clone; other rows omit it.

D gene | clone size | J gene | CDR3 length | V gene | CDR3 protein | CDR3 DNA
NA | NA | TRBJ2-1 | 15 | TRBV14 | CASASYGTSYNEQFF | TGTGCCAGCGCGAGCTACGGGACTTCTTACAATGAGCAGTTCTTC
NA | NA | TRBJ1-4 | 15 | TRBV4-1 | CASSLQGAVNEKLFF | TGCGCCAGCAGCCTACAGGGTGCAGTGAATGAAAAACTGTTTTTT
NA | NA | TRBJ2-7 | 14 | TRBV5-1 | CASSSLQGTYEQYF | TGCGCCAGCAGCTCTCTACAGGGAACCTACGAGCAGTACTTC
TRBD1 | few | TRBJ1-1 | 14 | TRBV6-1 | CASTRDRGWTEAFF | TGTGCCAGCACTAGGGACAGGGGGTGGACTGAAGCTTTCTTT
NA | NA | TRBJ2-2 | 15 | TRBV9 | CASMEGLVNTGELFF | TGTGCCAGCATGGAGGGGCTAGTGAACACCGGGGAGCTGTTTTTT
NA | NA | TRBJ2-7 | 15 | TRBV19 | CASSINPGVYYEQYF | TGTGCCAGTAGTATAAACCCGGGGGTCTACTACGAGCAGTACTTC
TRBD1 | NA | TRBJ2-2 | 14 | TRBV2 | CAQTGQTNTGELFF | TGTGCCCAGACGGGACAGACGAACACCGGGGAGCTGTTTTTT
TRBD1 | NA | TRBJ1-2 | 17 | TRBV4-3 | CASSQGQTGTKYGGYTF | TGCGCCAGCAGCCAAGGCCAGACAGGGACGAAGTACGGTGGCTACACCTTC
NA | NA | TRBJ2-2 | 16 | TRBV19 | CASSIVWGSITGELFF | TGTGCCAGTAGTATAGTTTGGGGCAGTATCACCGGGGAGCTGTTTTTT
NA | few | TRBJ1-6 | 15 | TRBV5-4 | CASSLNRANNSPLHF | TGTGCCAGCAGCTTGAACAGGGCGAATAATTCACCCCTCCACTTT
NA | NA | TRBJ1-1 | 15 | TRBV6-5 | CASSYPDTPYTEAFF | TGTGCCAGCAGTTATCCCGACACTCCCTACACTGAAGCTTTCTTT
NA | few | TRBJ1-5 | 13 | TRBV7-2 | CASSLNSLSPQHF | TGTGCCAGCAGCTTAAACAGTTTGAGCCCCCAGCATTTT
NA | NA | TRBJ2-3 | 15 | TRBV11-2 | CASSLGGDPTDTQYF | TGTGCCAGCAGCTTAGGGGGGGACCCCACAGATACGCAGTATTTT
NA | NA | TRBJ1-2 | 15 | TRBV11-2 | CASSLVSGWNYGYTF | TGTGCCAGCAGCTTAGTCTCAGGCTGGAACTATGGCTACACCTTC
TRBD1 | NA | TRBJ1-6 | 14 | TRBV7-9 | CASEGTGGLSPLHF | TGTGCCAGCGAGGGGACAGGGGGCCTTTCACCCCTCCACTTT
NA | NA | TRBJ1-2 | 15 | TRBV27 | CASSAPGQTNYGYTF | TGTGCCAGCAGTGCTCCGGGACAAACTAACTATGGCTACACCTTC
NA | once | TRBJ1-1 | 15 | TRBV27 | CASSFRGLMNTEAFF | TGTGCCAGCAGTTTTAGGGGACTCATGAACACTGAAGCTTTCTTT
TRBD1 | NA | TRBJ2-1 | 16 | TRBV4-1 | CASSQDGDRGRREQFF | TGCGCCAGCAGCCAAGATGGAGACAGGGGGCGCCGGGAGCAGTTCTTC
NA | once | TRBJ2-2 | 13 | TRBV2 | CASSPERPGELFF | TGTGCCAGCAGTCCAGAGAGGCCCGGGGAGCTGTTTTTT
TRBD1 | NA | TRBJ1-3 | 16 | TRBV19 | CASSMPGGSSGNTIYF | TGTGCCAGTAGTATGCCAGGGGGGAGCTCTGGAAACACCATATATTTT